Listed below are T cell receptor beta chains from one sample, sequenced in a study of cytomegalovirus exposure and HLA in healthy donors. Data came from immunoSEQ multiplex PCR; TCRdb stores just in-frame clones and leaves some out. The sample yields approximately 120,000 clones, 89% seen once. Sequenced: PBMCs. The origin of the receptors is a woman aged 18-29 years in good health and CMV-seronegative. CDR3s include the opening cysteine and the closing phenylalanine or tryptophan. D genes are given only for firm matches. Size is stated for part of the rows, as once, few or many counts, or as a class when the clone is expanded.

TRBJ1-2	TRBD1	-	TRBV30	CAWSETGVRYTF	TGTGCCTGGAGTGAGACAGGGGTCCGCTACACCTTC
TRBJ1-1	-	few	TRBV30	CAWTETTGYTEAFF	TGTGCCTGGACTGAAACTACAGGGTACACTGAAGCTTTCTTT
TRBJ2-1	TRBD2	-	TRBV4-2	CASSQEGEVAGGHEQFF	TGTGCCAGCAGCCAAGAAGGGGAGGTAGCGGGAGGCCATGAGCAGTTCTTC
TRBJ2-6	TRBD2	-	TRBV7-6	CASSRYAREAAGANVLTF	TGTGCCAGCAGCCGTTATGCGCGGGAGGCGGCTGGGGCCAACGTCCTGACTTTC
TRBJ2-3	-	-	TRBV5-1	CASSLDGQGRSTDTQYF	TGCGCCAGCAGCTTGGATGGCCAGGGAAGAAGCACAGATACGCAGTATTTT
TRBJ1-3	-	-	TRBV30	CAWNVRALGNTIYF	TGTGCCTGGAACGTGAGAGCTCTGGGAAACACCATATATTTT
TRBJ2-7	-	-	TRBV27	CASSFRPAGPYEQYF	TGTGCCAGCAGCTTCCGTCCGGCAGGGCCCTACGAGCAGTACTTC
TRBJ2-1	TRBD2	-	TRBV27	CASSAPLAGGNNEQFF	TGTGCCAGCAGTGCACCACTAGCGGGGGGGAACAATGAGCAGTTCTTC
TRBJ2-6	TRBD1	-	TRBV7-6	CASSWTGGSGANVLTF	TGTGCCAGCAGCTGGACAGGGGGATCTGGGGCCAACGTCCTGACTTTC
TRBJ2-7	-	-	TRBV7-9	CASSSPRQTGASYEQYF	TGTGCCAGCAGCTCTCCCCGTCAGACAGGCGCGTCCTACGAGCAGTACTTC
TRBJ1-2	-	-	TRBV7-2	CASSLEPDGYTF	TGTGCCAGCAGTCTAGAGCCGGATGGCTACACCTTC
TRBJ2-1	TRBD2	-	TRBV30	CAWAKLAGGLRNEQFF	TGTGCCTGGGCCAAACTAGCGGGAGGATTGCGTAATGAGCAGTTCTTC
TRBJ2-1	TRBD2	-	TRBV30	CAWSGTRGYNEQFF	TGTGCCTGGAGTGGGACTAGGGGCTACAATGAGCAGTTCTTC
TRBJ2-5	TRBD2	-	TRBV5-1	CASSIGRLAGEETQYF	TGCGCCAGCAGCATTGGTCGGCTAGCGGGGGAAGAGACCCAGTACTTC
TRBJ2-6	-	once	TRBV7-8	CASSLVEGRRSGANVLTF	TGTGCCAGCAGCTTAGTAGAAGGCAGGAGGTCTGGGGCCAACGTCCTGACTTTC
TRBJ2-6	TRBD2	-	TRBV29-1	CSVRGGPNLSGANVLTF	TGCAGCGTTCGGGGGGGCCCGAATCTCTCTGGGGCCAACGTCCTGACTTTC